This TCR beta chain was identified during a study of siplizumab effects on memory and regulatory T cells. Study-level points and caveats: Whether the proliferating Tregs (from siplizumab cultures) were suppressive was not confirmed. Naive or memory phenotype was unassignable for roughly 75-95% of proliferating CD4+ or CD8+ clones. It seemed that naive T cells were more diverse than memory cells and were major contributors to the alloresponse.

Worth noting for this clone: Antigen unknown.

Some clones are missing from TCRdb's copy, which holds only in-frame ones; the method was immunoSEQ multiplex PCR. This table holds over 90,000 clones, roughly 92% found once. The specimen sequenced was CD4+ T cells sorted from blood. The TCR sequence derives from a human donor in good health.

DNA for the CDR3: TGTGCCAGCAGCGTCCCCGGGGGTGAGCAGTTCTTC. Residues: CASSVPGGEQFF. V and J are TRBV7-3 and TRBJ2-1, with TRBD2 as a possible D gene (6 bases). The CDR3 is 12 amino acids. The V gene lost 5 bases and the J gene lost 9 bases, with 11 bases spanning the gap. Germline V lookup: CDR1 SGHTA, CDR2 FQGTGA.